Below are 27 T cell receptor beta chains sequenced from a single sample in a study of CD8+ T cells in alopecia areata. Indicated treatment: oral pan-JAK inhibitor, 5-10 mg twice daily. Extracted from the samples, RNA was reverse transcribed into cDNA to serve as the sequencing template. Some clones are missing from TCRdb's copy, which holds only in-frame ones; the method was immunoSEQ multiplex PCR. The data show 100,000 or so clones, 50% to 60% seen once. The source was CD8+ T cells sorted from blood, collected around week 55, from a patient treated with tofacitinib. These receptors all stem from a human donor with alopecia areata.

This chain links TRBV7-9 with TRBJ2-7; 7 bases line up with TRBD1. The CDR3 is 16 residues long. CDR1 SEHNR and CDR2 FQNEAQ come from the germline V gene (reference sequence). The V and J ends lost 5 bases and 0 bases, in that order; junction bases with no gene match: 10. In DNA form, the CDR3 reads TGTGCCAGCAGCCCCCCGGGACAGTATAGCTCCTACGAGCAGTACTTC. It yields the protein CASSPPGQYSSYEQYF.

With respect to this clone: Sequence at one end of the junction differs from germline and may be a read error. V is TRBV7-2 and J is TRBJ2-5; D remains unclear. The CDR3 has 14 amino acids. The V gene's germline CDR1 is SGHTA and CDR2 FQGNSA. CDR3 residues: CASSLDALQEAQYF. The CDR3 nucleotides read TGTGCCAGCAGCCTAGATGCGCTTCAAGAGGCCCAGTACTTC.

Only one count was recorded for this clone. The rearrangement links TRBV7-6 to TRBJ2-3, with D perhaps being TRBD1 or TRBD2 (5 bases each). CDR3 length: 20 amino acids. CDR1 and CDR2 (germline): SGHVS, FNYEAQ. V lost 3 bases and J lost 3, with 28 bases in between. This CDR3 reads CASSFVGGFGDPNPTDTQYF. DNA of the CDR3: TGTGCCAGCAGCTTCGTCGGCGGATTCGGGGACCCCAACCCTACAGATACGCAGTATTTT.

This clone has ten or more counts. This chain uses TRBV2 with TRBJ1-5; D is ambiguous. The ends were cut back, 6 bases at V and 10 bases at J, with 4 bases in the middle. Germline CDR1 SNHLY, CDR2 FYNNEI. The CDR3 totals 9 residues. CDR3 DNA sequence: TGTGCCAGCAGCCCTCCCCAGCATTTT. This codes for CASSPPQHF.

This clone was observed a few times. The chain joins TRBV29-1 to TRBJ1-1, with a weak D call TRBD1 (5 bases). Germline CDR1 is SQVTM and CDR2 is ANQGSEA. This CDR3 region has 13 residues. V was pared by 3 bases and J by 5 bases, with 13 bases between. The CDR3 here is CSVDRAIWTEAFF. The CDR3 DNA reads TGCAGCGTTGACAGGGCCATTTGGACTGAAGCTTTCTTT. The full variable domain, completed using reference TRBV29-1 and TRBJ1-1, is SAVISQKPSRDICQRGTSLTIQCQVDSQVTMMFWYRQQPGQSLTLIATANQGSEATYESGFVIDKFPISRPNLTFSTLTVSNMSPEDSSIYLCSVDRAIWTEAFFGQGTRLTVV.

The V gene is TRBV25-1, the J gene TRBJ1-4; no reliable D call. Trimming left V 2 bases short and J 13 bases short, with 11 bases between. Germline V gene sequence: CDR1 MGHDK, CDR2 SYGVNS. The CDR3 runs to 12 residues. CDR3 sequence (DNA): TGTGCCAGCAGTGAACTCGACGGGCGACTGTTTTTT. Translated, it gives CASSELDGRLFF.

CDR3: CASSWTGTPYQETQYF. The CDR3 DNA reads as TGTGCCAGCAGCTGGACCGGGACCCCGTACCAAGAGACCCAGTACTTC. The J gene is TRBJ2-5, the V gene TRBV7-9; D tentatively reads TRBD1 or TRBD2 (5 bases each). Germline CDR1 and CDR2: SEHNR and FQNEAQ (reference sequence). This CDR3 region has 16 residues. The V gene lost 4 bases and the J gene lost 0 bases, with 15 bases spanning the gap.

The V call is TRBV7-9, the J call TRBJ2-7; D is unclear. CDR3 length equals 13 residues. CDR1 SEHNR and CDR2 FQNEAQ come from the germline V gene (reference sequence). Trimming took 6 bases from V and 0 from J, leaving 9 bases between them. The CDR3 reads CASSHLSSYEQYF. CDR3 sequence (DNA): TGTGCCAGCAGTCATCTCAGCTCCTACGAGCAGTACTTC. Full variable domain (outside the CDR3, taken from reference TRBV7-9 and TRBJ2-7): DTGVSQNPRHKITKRGQNVTFRCDPISEHNRLYWYRQTLGQGPEFLTYFQNEAQLEKSRLLSDRFSAERPKGSFSTLEIQRTEQGDSAMYLCASSHLSSYEQYFGPGTRLTVT.

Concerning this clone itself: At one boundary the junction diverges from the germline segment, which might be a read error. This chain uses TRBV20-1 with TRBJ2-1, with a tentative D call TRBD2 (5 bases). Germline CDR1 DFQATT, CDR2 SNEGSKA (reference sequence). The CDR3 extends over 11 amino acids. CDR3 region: CSARELREPFF. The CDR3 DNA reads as TGCAGTGCTAGAGAGCTGAGGGAGCCGTTCTTC.

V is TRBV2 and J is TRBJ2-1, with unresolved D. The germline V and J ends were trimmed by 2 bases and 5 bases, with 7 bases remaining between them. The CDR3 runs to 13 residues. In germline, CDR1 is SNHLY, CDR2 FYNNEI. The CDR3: CASSEYPHNEQFF. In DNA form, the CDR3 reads TGTGCCAGCAGTGAATACCCCCACAATGAGCAGTTCTTC.

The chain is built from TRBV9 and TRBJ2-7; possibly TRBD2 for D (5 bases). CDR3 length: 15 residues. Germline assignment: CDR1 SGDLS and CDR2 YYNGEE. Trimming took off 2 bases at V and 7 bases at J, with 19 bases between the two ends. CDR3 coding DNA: TGTGCCAGCAGCGTCGACCTCGGGGTAGGACGGGAGCAGTACTTC. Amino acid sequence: CASSVDLGVGREQYF.

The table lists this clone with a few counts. The CDR3 bases are TGTGCCAGCAGCTCAATGGTGGACAGGGGAGGCTATGGCTACACCTTC. Translation: CASSSMVDRGGYGYTF. The chain recombines TRBV7-9 with TRBJ1-2, with 9 bases fitting TRBD1. Germline values: CDR1 SEHNR, CDR2 FQNEAQ (reference sequence). The length of the CDR3 is 16 residues. The J segment lost 4 bases and the V segment lost 4 bases, leaving 10 bases of the junction unmatched.

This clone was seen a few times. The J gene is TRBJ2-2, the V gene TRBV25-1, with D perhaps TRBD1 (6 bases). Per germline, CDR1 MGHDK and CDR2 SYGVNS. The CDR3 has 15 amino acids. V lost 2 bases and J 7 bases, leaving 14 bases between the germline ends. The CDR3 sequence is CASSERDTGDGELFF. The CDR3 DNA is TGTGCCAGCAGTGAAAGGGACACCGGGGACGGGGAGCTGTTTTTT.

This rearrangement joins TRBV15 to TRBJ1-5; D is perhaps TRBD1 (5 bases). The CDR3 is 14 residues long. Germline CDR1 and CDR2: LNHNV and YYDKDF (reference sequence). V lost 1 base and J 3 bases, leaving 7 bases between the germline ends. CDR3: CATSRGRDNQPQHF. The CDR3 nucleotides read TGTGCCACCAGCAGAGGCAGGGACAATCAGCCCCAGCATTTT.

CDR3 nucleotide sequence: TGTGCCAGCAGCCTAAGAGGGCAGGGACGGGGCGGCTACACCTTC. Translated: CASSLRGQGRGGYTF. The chain recombines TRBV9 with TRBJ1-2; the D gene is possibly TRBD1 (5 bases). Germline V CDR1 and CDR2: SGDLS, YYNGEE. The CDR3 extends over 15 amino acids. Trimming left V 4 bases short and J 8 bases short, with 21 bases between.

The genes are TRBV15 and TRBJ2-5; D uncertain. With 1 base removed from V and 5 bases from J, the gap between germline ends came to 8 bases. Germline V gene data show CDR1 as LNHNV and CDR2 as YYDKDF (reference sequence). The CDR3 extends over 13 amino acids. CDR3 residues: CATSRVGEETQYF. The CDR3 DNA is TGTGCCACCAGCAGAGTGGGTGAGGAGACCCAGTACTTC.

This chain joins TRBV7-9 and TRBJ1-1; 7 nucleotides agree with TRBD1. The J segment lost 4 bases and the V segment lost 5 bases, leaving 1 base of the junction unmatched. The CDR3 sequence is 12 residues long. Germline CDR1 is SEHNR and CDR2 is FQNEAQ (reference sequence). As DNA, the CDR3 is TGTGCCAGCAGCCCAGGGGGCACTGAAGCTTTCTTT. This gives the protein CASSPGGTEAFF.

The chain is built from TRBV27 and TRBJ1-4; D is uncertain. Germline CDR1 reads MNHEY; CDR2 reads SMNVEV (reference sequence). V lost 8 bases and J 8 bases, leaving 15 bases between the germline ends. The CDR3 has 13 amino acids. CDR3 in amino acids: CASGRTQPEKLFF. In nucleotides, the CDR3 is TGTGCCAGCGGAAGAACGCAACCCGAAAAACTGTTTTTT.

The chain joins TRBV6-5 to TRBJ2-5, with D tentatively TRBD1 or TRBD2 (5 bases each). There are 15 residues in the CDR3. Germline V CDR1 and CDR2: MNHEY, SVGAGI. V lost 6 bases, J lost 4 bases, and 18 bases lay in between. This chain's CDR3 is CASSRDRVMRETQYF. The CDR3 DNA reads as TGTGCCAGCAGCAGGGACCGGGTTATGAGAGAGACCCAGTACTTC.

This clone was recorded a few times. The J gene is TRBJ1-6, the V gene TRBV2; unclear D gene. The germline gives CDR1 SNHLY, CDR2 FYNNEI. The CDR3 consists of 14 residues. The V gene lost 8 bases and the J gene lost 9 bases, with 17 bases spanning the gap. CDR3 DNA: TGTGCCAGCCAAGGGTCGGGAGGGCCTTCACCCCTCCACTTT. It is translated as CASQGSGGPSPLHF.

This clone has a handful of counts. CDR3 nucleotides: TGTGCCAGCAGCTTAGGGGATGAAGCTTTCTTT. It encodes CASSLGDEAFF. This chain joins TRBV11-2 and TRBJ1-1; D ambiguous. Trimming took 1 base from V and 7 from J, leaving 4 bases between them. The CDR3 totals 11 residues. The germline V gene has CDR1 SGHAT and CDR2 FQNNGV.

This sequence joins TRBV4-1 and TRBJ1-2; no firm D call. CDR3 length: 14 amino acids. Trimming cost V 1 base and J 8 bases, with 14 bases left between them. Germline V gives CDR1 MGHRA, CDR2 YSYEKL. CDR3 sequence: CASSQAARVRGYTF. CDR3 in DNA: TGCGCCAGCAGCCAAGCGGCCCGGGTTAGAGGCTACACCTTC.

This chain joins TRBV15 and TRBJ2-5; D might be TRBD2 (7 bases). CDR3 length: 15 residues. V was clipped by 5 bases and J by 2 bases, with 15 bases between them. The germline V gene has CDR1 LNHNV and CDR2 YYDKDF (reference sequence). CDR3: CATSPTGGRQETQYF. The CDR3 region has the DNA TGTGCCACCAGCCCGACGGGGGGCAGACAAGAGACCCAGTACTTC.

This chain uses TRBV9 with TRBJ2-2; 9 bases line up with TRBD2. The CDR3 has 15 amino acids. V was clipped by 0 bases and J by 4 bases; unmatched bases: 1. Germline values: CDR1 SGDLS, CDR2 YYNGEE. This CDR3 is CASSVGSGGTGELFF. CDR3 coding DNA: TGTGCCAGCAGCGTAGGTAGCGGGGGCACCGGGGAGCTGTTTTTT.

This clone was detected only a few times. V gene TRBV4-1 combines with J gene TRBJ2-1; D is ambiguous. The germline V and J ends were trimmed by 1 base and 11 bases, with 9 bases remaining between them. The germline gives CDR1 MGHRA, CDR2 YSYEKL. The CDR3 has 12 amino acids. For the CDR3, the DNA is TGCGCCAGCAGCCAAGTGGTGACAAAGCAGTTCTTC. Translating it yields CASSQVVTKQFF.

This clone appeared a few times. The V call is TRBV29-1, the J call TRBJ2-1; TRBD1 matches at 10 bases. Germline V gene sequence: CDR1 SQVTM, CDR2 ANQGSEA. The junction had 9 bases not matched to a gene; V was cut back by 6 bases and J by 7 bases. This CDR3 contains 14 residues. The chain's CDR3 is CSVNRDRGWNEQFF. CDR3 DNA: TGCAGCGTAAACCGGGACAGGGGTTGGAATGAGCAGTTCTTC.

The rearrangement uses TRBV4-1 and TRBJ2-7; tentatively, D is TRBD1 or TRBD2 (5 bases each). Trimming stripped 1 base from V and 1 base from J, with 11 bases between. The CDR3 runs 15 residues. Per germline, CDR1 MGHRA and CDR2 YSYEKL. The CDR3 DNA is TGCGCCAGCAGCCAAGGGACTCAGGGATCCTACGAGCAGTACTTC. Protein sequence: CASSQGTQGSYEQYF.